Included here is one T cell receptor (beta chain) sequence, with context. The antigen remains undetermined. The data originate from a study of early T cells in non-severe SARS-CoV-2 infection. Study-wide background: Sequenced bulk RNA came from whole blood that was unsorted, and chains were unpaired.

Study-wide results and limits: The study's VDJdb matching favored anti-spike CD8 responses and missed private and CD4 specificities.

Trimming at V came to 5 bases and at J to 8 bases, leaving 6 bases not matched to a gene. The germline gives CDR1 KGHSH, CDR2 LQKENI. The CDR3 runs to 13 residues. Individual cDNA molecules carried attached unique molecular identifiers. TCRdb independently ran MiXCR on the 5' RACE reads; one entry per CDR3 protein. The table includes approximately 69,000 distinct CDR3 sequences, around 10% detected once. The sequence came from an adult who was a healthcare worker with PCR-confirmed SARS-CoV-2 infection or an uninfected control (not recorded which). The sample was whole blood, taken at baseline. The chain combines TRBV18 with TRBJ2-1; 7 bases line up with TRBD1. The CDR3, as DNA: TGTGCCAGCTCAGCACAGGGGTGGGATGAGCAGTTCTTC. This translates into CASSAQGWDEQFF.